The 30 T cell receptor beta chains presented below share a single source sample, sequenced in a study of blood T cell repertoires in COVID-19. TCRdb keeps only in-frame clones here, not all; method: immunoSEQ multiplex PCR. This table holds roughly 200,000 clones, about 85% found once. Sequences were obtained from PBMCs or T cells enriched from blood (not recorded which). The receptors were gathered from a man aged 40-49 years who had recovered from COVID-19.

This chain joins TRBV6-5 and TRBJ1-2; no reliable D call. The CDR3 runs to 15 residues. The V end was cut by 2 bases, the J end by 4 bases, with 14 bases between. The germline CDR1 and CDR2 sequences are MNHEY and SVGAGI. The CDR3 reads CASSYSMETRYGYTF. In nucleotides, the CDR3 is TGTGCCAGCAGTTACAGTATGGAGACCCGCTATGGCTACACCTTC.

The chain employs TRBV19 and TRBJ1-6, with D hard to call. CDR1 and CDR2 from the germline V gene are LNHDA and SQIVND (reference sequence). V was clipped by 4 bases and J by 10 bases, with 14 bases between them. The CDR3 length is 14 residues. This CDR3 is CASSKRHTGSPLHF. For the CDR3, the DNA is TGTGCCAGTAGTAAGAGACATACGGGATCACCCCTCCACTTT. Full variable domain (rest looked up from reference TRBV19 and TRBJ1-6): DGGITQSPKYLFRKEGQNVTLSCEQNLNHDAMYWYRQDPGQGLRLIYYSQIVNDFQKGDIAEGYSVSREKKESFPLTVTSAQKNPTAFYLCASSKRHTGSPLHFGNGTRLTVT.

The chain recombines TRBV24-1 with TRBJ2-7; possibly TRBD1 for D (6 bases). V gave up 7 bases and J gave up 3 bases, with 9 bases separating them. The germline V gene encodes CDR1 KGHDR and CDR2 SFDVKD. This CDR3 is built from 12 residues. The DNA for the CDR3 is TGTGCCACCAGGGACAGAAACTACGAGCAGTACTTC. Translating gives CATRDRNYEQYF.

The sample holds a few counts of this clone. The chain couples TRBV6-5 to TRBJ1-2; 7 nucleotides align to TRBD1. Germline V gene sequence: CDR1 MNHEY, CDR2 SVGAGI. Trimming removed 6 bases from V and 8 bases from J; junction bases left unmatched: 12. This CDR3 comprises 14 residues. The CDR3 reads CASRSGTANQGYTF. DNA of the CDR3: TGTGCCAGCAGGAGTGGGACAGCCAACCAGGGCTACACCTTC.

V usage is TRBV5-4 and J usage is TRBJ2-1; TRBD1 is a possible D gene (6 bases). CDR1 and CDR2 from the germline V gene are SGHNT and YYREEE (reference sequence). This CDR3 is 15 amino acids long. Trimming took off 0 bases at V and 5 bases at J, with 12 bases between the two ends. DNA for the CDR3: TGTGCCAGCAGCTTGGGAGGACAGTGGAACAATGAGCAGTTCTTC. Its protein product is CASSLGGQWNNEQFF.

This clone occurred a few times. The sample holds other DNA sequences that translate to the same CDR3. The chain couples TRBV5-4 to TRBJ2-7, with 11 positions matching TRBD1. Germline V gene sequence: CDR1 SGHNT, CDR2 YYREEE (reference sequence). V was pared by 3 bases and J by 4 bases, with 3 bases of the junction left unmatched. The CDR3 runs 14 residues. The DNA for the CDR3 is TGTGCCAGCAGCTCCGGGACAGGGGGGTACGAGCAGTACTTC. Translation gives CASSSGTGGYEQYF.

The CDR3 reads CASSLYYQGSTDTQYF. CDR3 nucleotides: TGTGCCAGCAGCTTGTATTACCAGGGTAGCACAGATACGCAGTATTTT. The chain joins TRBV5-6 to TRBJ2-3; perhaps TRBD1 as D (5 bases). Germline V CDR1 and CDR2: SGHDT, YYEEEE. V was trimmed by 1 base and J by 0 bases, leaving 12 bases between them. The CDR3 sequence is 16 residues long.

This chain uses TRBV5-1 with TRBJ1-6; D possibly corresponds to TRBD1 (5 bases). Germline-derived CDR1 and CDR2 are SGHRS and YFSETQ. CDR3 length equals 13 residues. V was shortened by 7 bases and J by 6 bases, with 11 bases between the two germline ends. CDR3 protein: CASSDSPNSPLHF. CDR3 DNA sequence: TGCGCCAGCTCCGACAGCCCTAATTCACCCCTCCACTTT. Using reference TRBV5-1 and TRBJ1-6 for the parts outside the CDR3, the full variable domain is KAGVTQTPRYLIKTRGQQVTLSCSPISGHRSVSWYQQTPGQGLQFLFEYFSETQRNKGNFPGRFSGRQFSNSRSEMNVSTLELGDSALYLCASSDSPNSPLHFGNGTRLTVT.

This chain's CDR3 is CASRGLGADQGEQYF. The CDR3 DNA sequence: TGTGCCAGCAGGGGGTTGGGGGCGGACCAAGGAGAGCAGTACTTC. This chain joins TRBV6-5 and TRBJ2-7; D is perhaps TRBD1 (6 bases). The CDR3 contains 15 residues. Trimming removed 6 bases at V and 7 bases at J, with 22 bases between. Germline-derived CDR1 and CDR2 are MNHEY and SVGAGI.

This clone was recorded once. In DNA form, the CDR3 reads TGTGCCAGCAGCCAAGACTTGCGGGACCCGTTAGAGACCCAGTACTTC. Encoded protein: CASSQDLRDPLETQYF. The chain couples TRBV3-1 (or the pseudogene TRBV3-2) to TRBJ2-5, with D perhaps TRBD2 (6 bases). The CDR3 has 16 amino acids. The V end was cut by 0 bases, the J end by 4 bases, with 15 bases between. The germline V gene has CDR1 LGHDT and CDR2 YNNKEL (reference sequence).

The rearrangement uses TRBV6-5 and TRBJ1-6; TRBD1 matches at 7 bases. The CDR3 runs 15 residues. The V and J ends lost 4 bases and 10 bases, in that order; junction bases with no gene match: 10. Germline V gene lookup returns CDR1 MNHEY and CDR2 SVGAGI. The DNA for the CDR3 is TGTGCCAGCAGTTCAGGAGGGGGCGGACGATCACCCCTCCACTTT. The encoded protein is CASSSGGGGRSPLHF.

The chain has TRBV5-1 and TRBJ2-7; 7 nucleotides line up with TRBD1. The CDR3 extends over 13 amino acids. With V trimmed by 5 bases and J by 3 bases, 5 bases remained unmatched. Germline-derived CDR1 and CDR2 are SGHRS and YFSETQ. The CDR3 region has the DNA TGCGCCAGCAGGAATGCAGGGGGCTACGAGCAGTACTTC. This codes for CASRNAGGYEQYF.

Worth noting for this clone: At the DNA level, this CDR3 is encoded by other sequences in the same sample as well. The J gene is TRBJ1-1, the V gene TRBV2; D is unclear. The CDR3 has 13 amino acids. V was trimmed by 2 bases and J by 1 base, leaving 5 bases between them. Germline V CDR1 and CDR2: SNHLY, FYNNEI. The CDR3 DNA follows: TGTGCCAGCAGTGAAACCGGGAACACTGAAGCTTTCTTT. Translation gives CASSETGNTEAFF. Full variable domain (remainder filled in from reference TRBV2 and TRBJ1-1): EPEVTQTPSHQVTQMGQEVILRCVPISNHLYFYWYRQILGQKVEFLVSFYNNEISEKSEIFDDQFSVERPDGSNFTLKIRSTKLEDSAMYFCASSETGNTEAFFGQGTRLTVV.

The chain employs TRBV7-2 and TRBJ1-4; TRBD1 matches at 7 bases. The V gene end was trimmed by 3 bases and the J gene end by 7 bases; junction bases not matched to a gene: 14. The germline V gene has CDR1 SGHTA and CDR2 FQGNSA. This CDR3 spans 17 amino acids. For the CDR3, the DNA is TGTGCCAGCAGCTTCCCTCGGGACAGCACAATAATTGAAAAACTGTTTTTT. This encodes CASSFPRDSTIIEKLFF.

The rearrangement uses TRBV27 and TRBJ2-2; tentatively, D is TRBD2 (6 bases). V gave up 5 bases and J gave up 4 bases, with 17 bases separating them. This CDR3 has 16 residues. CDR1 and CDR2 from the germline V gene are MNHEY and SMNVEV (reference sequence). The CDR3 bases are TGTGCCAGCAGTACCCCTCGGGGGACTCGCACCGGGGAGCTGTTTTTT. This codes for CASSTPRGTRTGELFF.

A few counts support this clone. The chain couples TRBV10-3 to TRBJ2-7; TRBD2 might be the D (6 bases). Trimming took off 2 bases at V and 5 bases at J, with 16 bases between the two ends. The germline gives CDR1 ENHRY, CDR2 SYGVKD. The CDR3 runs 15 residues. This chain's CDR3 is CAISEPGTPTDEQYF. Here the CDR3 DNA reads TGTGCCATCAGTGAGCCCGGGACTCCTACGGACGAGCAGTACTTC.

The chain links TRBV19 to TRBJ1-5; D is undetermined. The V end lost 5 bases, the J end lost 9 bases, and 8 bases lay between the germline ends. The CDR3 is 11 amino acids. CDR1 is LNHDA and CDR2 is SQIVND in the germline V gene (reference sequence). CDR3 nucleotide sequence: TGTGCCAGTAGTTCCCGGGGGCCCCAGCATTTT. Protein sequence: CASSSRGPQHF.

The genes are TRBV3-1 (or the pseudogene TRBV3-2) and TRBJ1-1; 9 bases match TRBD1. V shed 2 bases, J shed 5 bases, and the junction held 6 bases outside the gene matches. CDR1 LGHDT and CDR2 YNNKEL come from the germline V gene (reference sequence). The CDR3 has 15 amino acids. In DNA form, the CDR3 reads TGTGCCAGCAGCCAACTGAACAGGGGGCTGACTGAAGCTTTCTTT. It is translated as CASSQLNRGLTEAFF.

The CDR3 DNA sequence: TGTGCCAGCAGCGAGGACAGTAGCAATCAGCCCCAGCATTTT. The encoded protein is CASSEDSSNQPQHF. The chain uses TRBV5-5 and TRBJ1-5, with D possibly matching TRBD1 (6 bases). The CDR3 has 14 amino acids. V gave up 4 bases and J gave up 0 bases, with 8 bases separating them. The V gene's germline CDR1 is SGHKS and CDR2 YYEKEE (reference sequence).

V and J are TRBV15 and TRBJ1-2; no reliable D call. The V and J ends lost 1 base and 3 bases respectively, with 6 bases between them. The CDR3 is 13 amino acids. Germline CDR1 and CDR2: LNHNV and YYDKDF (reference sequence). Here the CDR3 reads CATSRGDDYGYTF. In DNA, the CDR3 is TGTGCCACCAGCAGAGGAGATGACTATGGCTACACCTTC.

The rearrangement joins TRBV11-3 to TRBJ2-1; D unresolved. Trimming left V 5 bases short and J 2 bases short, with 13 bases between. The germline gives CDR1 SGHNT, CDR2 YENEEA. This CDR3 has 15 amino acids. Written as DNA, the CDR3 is TGTGCCAGCAGCCTCGGCGGCCTCACCTACAATGAGCAGTTCTTC. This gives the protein CASSLGGLTYNEQFF.

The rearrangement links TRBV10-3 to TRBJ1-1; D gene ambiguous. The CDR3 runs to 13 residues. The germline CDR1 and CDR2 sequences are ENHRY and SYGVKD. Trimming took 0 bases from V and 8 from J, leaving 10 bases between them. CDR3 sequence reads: CAISESKGDEAFF. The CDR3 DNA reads TGTGCCATCAGTGAGTCGAAAGGAGACGAAGCTTTCTTT.

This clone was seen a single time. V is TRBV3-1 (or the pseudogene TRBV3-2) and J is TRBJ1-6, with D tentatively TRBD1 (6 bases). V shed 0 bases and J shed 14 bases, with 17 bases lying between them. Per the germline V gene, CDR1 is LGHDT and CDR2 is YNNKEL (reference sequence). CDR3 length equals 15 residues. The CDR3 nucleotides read TGTGCCAGCAGCCAAGATGGGCAGGGGACGAAGTCCCTCCACTTT. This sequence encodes CASSQDGQGTKSLHF.

The chain's CDR3 is CASSPPGPRGADTQYF. CDR3 DNA sequence: TGTGCCAGCAGCCCCCCGGGACCCCGGGGGGCAGATACGCAGTATTTT. The chain couples TRBV7-8 to TRBJ2-3; 7 nucleotides line up with TRBD2. This CDR3 region has 16 residues. The germline gives CDR1 SGHVS, CDR2 FQNEAQ. Losses at the gene ends were 5 bases for V and 4 bases for J; bases not matched to a gene: 12.

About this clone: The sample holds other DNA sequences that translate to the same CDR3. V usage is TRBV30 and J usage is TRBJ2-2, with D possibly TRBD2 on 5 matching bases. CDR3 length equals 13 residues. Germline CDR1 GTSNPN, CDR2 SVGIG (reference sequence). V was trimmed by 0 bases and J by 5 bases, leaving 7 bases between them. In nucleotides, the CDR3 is TGTGCCTGGAGTGTAACGGGGACCGGGGAGCTGTTTTTT. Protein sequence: CAWSVTGTGELFF.

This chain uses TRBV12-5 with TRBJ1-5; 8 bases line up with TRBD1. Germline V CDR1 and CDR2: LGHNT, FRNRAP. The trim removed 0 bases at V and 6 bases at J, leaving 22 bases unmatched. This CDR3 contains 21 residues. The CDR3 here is CASGLVQRWAGGGLGAQPQHF. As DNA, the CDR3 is TGTGCTAGTGGTTTGGTACAGCGGTGGGCAGGGGGCGGTTTGGGTGCTCAGCCCCAGCATTTT. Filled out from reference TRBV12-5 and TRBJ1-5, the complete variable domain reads DARVTQTPRHKVTEMGQEVTMRCQPILGHNTVFWYRQTMMQGLELLAYFRNRAPLDDSGMPKDRFSAEMPDATLATLKIQPSEPRDSAVYFCASGLVQRWAGGGLGAQPQHFGDGTRLSIL.

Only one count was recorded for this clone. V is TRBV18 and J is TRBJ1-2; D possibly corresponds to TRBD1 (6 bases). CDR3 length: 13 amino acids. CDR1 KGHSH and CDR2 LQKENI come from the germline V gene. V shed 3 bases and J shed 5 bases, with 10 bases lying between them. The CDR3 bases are TGTGCCAGCTCACCGGACAGTAGTTATGGCTACACCTTC. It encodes CASSPDSSYGYTF.

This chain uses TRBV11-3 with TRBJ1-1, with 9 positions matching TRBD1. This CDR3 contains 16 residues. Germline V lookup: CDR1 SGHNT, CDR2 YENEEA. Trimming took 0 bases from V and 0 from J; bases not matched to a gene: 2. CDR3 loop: CASSLETGGLNTEAFF. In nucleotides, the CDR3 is TGTGCCAGCAGCTTAGAGACAGGGGGATTGAACACTGAAGCTTTCTTT.

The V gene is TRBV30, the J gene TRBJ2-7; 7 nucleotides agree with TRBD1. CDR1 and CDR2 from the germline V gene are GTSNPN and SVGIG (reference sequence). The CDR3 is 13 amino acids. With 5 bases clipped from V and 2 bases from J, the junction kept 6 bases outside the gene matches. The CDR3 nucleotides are TGTGCCTGGGCTACGGGACAGACCTACGAGCAGTACTTC. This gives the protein CAWATGQTYEQYF.

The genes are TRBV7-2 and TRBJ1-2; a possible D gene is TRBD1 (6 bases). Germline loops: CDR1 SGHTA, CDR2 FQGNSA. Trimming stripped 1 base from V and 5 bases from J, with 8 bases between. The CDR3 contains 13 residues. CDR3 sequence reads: CASSLGQEYGYTF. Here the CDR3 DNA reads TGTGCCAGCAGCTTAGGACAGGAGTATGGCTACACCTTC.